These 9 T cell receptor beta chains share one sample of origin, sequenced in a study of blood T cell repertoires in COVID-19. Here immunoSEQ multiplex PCR was the method, and the copy in TCRdb shows in-frame clones only, minus some. The sample lists about 140,000 clones, around nine tenths occurring once. The source material was peripheral blood. The source is a woman in her forties or fifties with acute or convalescent COVID-19.

The chain links TRBV19 to TRBJ2-5; 7 bases align to TRBD1. With V trimmed by 3 bases and J by 3 bases, 1 base remained unmatched. The CDR3 is 13 residues long. Germline CDR1 LNHDA, CDR2 SQIVND (reference sequence). CDR3 bases: TGTGCCAGTAGTATCGGACAGGAAGAGACCCAGTACTTC. It codes for CASSIGQEETQYF. Full variable domain (remainder filled in from reference TRBV19 and TRBJ2-5): DGGITQSPKYLFRKEGQNVTLSCEQNLNHDAMYWYRQDPGQGLRLIYYSQIVNDFQKGDIAEGYSVSREKKESFPLTVTSAQKNPTAFYLCASSIGQEETQYFGPGTRLLVL.

The table lists this clone with a few counts. V and J are TRBV27 and TRBJ2-3; the match to TRBD1 covers 11 bases. The CDR3 is made up of 14 amino acids. Germline V gene lookup returns CDR1 MNHEY and CDR2 SMNVEV (reference sequence). The J segment lost 3 bases and the V segment lost 8 bases, leaving 4 bases of the junction unmatched. In DNA, the CDR3 is TGTGCCAGCCAGGACAGGGGGCCGACAGATACGCAGTATTTT. This encodes CASQDRGPTDTQYF.

V usage is TRBV5-1 and J usage is TRBJ2-1; 10 nucleotides line up with TRBD2. The CDR3 extends over 21 amino acids. V lost 0 bases and J lost 7; bases outside the gene matches: 22. Germline V gives CDR1 SGHRS, CDR2 YFSETQ. The CDR3 loop is CASSLGLAGVFGLGLGNEQFF. Here the CDR3 DNA reads TGCGCCAGCAGCTTGGGGCTAGCGGGAGTATTCGGGTTGGGTTTGGGAAATGAGCAGTTCTTC.

The CDR3 DNA sequence: TGTGCCAGCAGTTACTCGAGGCCCGGCCGGGAGACCCAGTACTTC. Its protein is CASSYSRPGRETQYF. The chain carries TRBV6-5 and TRBJ2-5; no clear D. Trimming left V 0 bases short and J 5 bases short, with 13 bases between. The germline gives CDR1 MNHEY, CDR2 SVGAGI. There are 15 residues in the CDR3.

This clone appeared a single time. The chain has TRBV7-9 and TRBJ1-5; 8 bases line up with TRBD1. This CDR3 is built from 15 residues. Germline loops: CDR1 SEHNR, CDR2 FQNEAQ (reference sequence). Trimming cost V 5 bases and J 5 bases; bases outside gene matches: 8. The CDR3 nucleotides are TGTGCCAGCAGCCCCGGGACAGGTTATGATCAGCCCCAGCATTTT. Its translation is CASSPGTGYDQPQHF.

The genes are TRBV19 and TRBJ1-5; unclear D gene. Per germline, CDR1 LNHDA and CDR2 SQIVND (reference sequence). The CDR3 spans 15 residues. Between the trimmed V and J ends, which lost 5 bases and 2 bases, there was a span of 13 bases. The chain's CDR3 is CASSVGGRGNQPQHF. DNA of the CDR3: TGTGCCAGTAGTGTGGGAGGTCGGGGCAATCAGCCCCAGCATTTT.

The chain employs TRBV24-1 and TRBJ1-1, with a possible D match to TRBD1 (5 bases). The CDR3 contains 12 residues. The germline V and J ends were trimmed by 2 bases and 10 bases, with 10 bases remaining between them. CDR1 and CDR2 from the germline V gene are KGHDR and SFDVKD. This CDR3 is CATSDSVGVAFF. In DNA form, the CDR3 reads TGTGCCACCAGTGATTCCGTAGGGGTAGCTTTCTTT.

CDR3 protein: CASSRTGGSEKLFF. Written as DNA, the CDR3 is TGTGCCAGTAGTAGGACAGGGGGATCTGAAAAACTGTTTTTT. The gene calls are TRBV19 and TRBJ1-4; TRBD1 aligns across 10 bases. CDR3 length equals 14 residues. Germline lookup yields CDR1 LNHDA and CDR2 SQIVND (reference sequence). The ends lost 4 bases at V and 7 bases at J; junction bases unmatched: 3.

This sequence joins TRBV4-2 and TRBJ2-3, with unresolved D. The CDR3 extends over 15 amino acids. V lost 0 bases and J lost 1, with 8 bases in between. CDR1 and CDR2 from the germline V gene are LGHNA and YNFKEQ. The DNA for the CDR3 is TGTGCCAGCAGCCAAGAGAGAGCCGGCACAGATACGCAGTATTTT. Amino acid sequence: CASSQERAGTDTQYF.